The 20 T cell receptor beta chains in this list originate from one sample, sequenced in a study of cytomegalovirus exposure and HLA in healthy donors. 60 Vbeta and 13 Jbeta primers were used in PCR. Using immunoSEQ multiplex PCR, the repertoire was profiled, and TCRdb retains in-frame clones only, with some absent. The table lists under 200,000 clones, roughly 79% of them singletons, with less than 15% in the top ten. Sequenced material: PBMCs. Receptors were obtained from a woman aged 50 to 65 in good health and CMV-seronegative.

The chain recombines TRBV5-1 with TRBJ1-4; D is ambiguous. The CDR3 loop spans 16 amino acids. Trimming removed 4 bases at V and 0 bases at J, with 13 bases between. The germline V gene encodes CDR1 SGHRS and CDR2 YFSETQ. The CDR3 reads CASSRLPSATNEKLFF. The CDR3 DNA is TGCGCCAGCAGCCGCCTCCCGAGCGCAACTAATGAAAAACTGTTTTTT.

This rearrangement joins TRBV2 to TRBJ1-6; 7 bases align to TRBD1. V gave up 3 bases and J gave up 7 bases; unmatched junction bases: 6. CDR3 size: 15 residues. From germline, CDR1 is SNHLY and CDR2 FYNNEI. CDR3 nucleotide sequence: TGTGCCAGCAGTGATGGACAGGCTGAGAATTCACCCCTCCACTTT. Protein product: CASSDGQAENSPLHF.

The V and J genes are TRBV5-4 and TRBJ2-2; 7 bases align to TRBD2. Germline loops: CDR1 SGHNT, CDR2 YYREEE (reference sequence). With 4 bases clipped from V and 0 bases from J, the junction kept 9 bases outside the gene matches. CDR3 length: 17 amino acids. The chain's CDR3 is CASSPPRRGTNTGELFF. The CDR3, as DNA: TGTGCCAGCAGCCCCCCCCGGCGGGGGACGAACACCGGGGAGCTGTTTTTT.

The CDR3 loop reads CSVRTSGRRETQYF. The CDR3 coding sequence is TGCAGCGTCCGGACTAGCGGGCGTAGGGAGACCCAGTACTTC. This chain connects TRBV29-1 to TRBJ2-5, with TRBD2 matching over 11 bases. Trimming at V came to 6 bases and at J to 5 bases, leaving 8 bases not matched to a gene. Germline-derived CDR1 and CDR2 are SQVTM and ANQGSEA. The CDR3 totals 14 residues.

The rearrangement joins TRBV7-2 to TRBJ1-2; D not certain. Germline CDR1 SGHTA, CDR2 FQGNSA. The CDR3 has 13 amino acids. V was clipped by 4 bases and J by 6 bases, with 12 bases between them. The CDR3 region is CASSYLGRDGYTF. In DNA form, the CDR3 reads TGTGCCAGCAGCTACCTCGGTCGAGATGGCTACACCTTC.

The genes are TRBV7-9 and TRBJ1-1, with D tentatively TRBD1 (6 bases). This CDR3 comprises 13 residues. Between the trimmed V and J ends, which lost 8 bases and 0 bases, there was a span of 10 bases. Germline V CDR1 and CDR2: SEHNR, FQNEAQ (reference sequence). CDR3: CASVQGLNTEAFF. CDR3 nucleotide sequence: TGTGCCAGCGTACAGGGTCTGAACACTGAAGCTTTCTTT.

V gene TRBV2 combines with J gene TRBJ1-5; the D is unclear. The CDR3 has 15 residues. V was cut by 2 bases and J by 5 bases, with 13 bases left in between. Germline V gene sequence: CDR1 SNHLY, CDR2 FYNNEI. The CDR3 DNA is TGTGCCAGCAGTGAATTAGCAGCAATTTATCAGCCCCAGCATTTT. Encoded protein: CASSELAAIYQPQHF.

This chain connects TRBV2 to TRBJ1-2, with TRBD1 matching over 9 bases. Germline CDR1 is SNHLY and CDR2 is FYNNEI. The CDR3 contains 13 residues. J lost 8 bases, V lost 5 bases, and 6 bases had no gene match. The CDR3 here is CASSTRTGEGYTF. The CDR3, as DNA: TGTGCCAGCAGTACACGGACAGGGGAAGGCTACACCTTC.

The V call is TRBV27, the J call TRBJ2-7, with 8 bases lining up with TRBD2. Trimming took 5 bases from V and 0 from J; bases not matched to a gene: 3. The CDR3 extends over 14 amino acids. The germline gives CDR1 MNHEY, CDR2 SMNVEV (reference sequence). CDR3 sequence: CASSRSGVSYEQYF. CDR3 in DNA: TGTGCCAGCAGTCGTAGCGGGGTCTCCTACGAGCAGTACTTC.

A remark on this clone: The same CDR3 is also encoded by other DNA sequences in this sample. This chain uses TRBV6-6 with TRBJ1-4; D might be TRBD1 (5 bases). This CDR3 comprises 15 residues. CDR1 is MNHNY and CDR2 is SVGAGI in the germline V gene (reference sequence). Trimming left V 5 bases short and J 1 base short, with 11 bases between. This CDR3 reads CASSGTGGTNEKLFF. CDR3 DNA: TGTGCCAGCAGTGGTACGGGGGGAACTAATGAAAAACTGTTTTTT.

V usage is TRBV18 and J usage is TRBJ2-5; 10 bases match TRBD1. Per germline, CDR1 KGHSH and CDR2 LQKENI. V gave up 0 bases and J gave up 0 bases; unmatched junction bases: 1. The CDR3 has 16 amino acids. This CDR3 reads CASSPPDRGYQETQYF. The CDR3 DNA reads TGTGCCAGCTCACCACCGGACAGGGGGTACCAAGAGACCCAGTACTTC.

The chain combines TRBV2 with TRBJ2-1, with 8 bases that match TRBD1. The trim removed 1 base at V and 0 bases at J, leaving 2 bases unmatched. This CDR3 region has 16 residues. Germline lookup yields CDR1 SNHLY and CDR2 FYNNEI. The CDR3 DNA is TGTGCCAGCAGTGAAGAAGGACAGGGCTCCTACAATGAGCAGTTCTTC. This translates into CASSEEGQGSYNEQFF.

The chain joins TRBV7-9 to TRBJ1-1, with D perhaps TRBD1 (5 bases). The CDR3 has 14 residues. Germline lookup yields CDR1 SEHNR and CDR2 FQNEAQ (reference sequence). V was pared by 2 bases and J by 1 base, with 8 bases between. The CDR3 reads CASSLQTGNTEAFF. The CDR3 bases are TGTGCCAGCAGCTTACAAACAGGGAACACTGAAGCTTTCTTT.

This chain links TRBV2 with TRBJ1-5; 7 nucleotides match TRBD1. This CDR3 is built from 14 residues. With V trimmed by 3 bases and J by 5 bases, 4 bases remained unmatched. Germline CDR1 is SNHLY and CDR2 is FYNNEI. CDR3 nucleotides: TGTGCCAGCAGTGATGGAGACAGGGATCAGCCCCAGCATTTT. Protein product: CASSDGDRDQPQHF.

The chain carries TRBV30 and TRBJ2-7, with 7 positions matching TRBD1. V gave up 4 bases and J gave up 5 bases; unmatched junction bases: 8. The CDR3 is made up of 13 amino acids. Germline V gene data show CDR1 as GTSNPN and CDR2 as SVGIG (reference sequence). CDR3 sequence reads: CAWTPDRENEQYF. The CDR3 coding sequence is TGTGCCTGGACCCCAGACAGGGAAAACGAGCAGTACTTC.

V gene TRBV18 combines with J gene TRBJ2-1; 11 nucleotides agree with TRBD2. In germline, CDR1 is KGHSH, CDR2 LQKENI. With V trimmed by 3 bases and J by 1 base, 2 bases remained unmatched. The CDR3 loop spans 16 amino acids. The DNA of the CDR3 is TGTGCCAGCTCACCGCTAGCGGGAGGATCCTACAATGAGCAGTTCTTC. This gives the protein CASSPLAGGSYNEQFF.

The CDR3 sequence: CASSSWTSGIQRADTQYF. CDR3 DNA sequence: TGCGCCAGCAGCTCGTGGACTAGCGGGATCCAGCGCGCAGATACGCAGTATTTT. This rearrangement joins TRBV5-1 to TRBJ2-3; TRBD2 matches at 12 bases. After removal of 3 bases from V and 4 bases from J, the junction contained 12 bases not matched to a gene. Per the germline V gene, CDR1 is SGHRS and CDR2 is YFSETQ. This CDR3 has 18 amino acids.

With respect to this clone: Germline is not matched at one junction end, which may reflect a read error. This sequence joins TRBV7-9 and TRBJ2-7; 8 bases are a match to TRBD1. From germline, CDR1 is SEHNR and CDR2 FQNEAQ (reference sequence). CDR3 length: 13 amino acids. The CDR3 bases are TGTTCCAGCAGCATCACAGGGGGATGGGAGCAGTACTTC. It specifies CSSSITGGWEQYF.

This clone came up a few times. The rearrangement joins TRBV10-3 to TRBJ2-5; 10 nucleotides match TRBD2. The better agreement between TRBJ2-7 and the DNA end casts doubt on the J call. Germline V lookup: CDR1 ENHRY, CDR2 SYGVKD. CDR3 length: 17 amino acids. CDR3 residues: CAISQRGLGTSAYEQYF. The CDR3 DNA follows: TGTGCCATCAGTCAGAGGGGCCTCGGGACTAGCGCCTACGAGCAGTACTTC.

The chain is built from TRBV7-8 and TRBJ2-1, with TRBD2 matching 8 bases. In germline, CDR1 is SGHVS, CDR2 FQNEAQ. The CDR3 has 14 amino acids. V gave up 4 bases and J gave up 3 bases; unmatched junction bases: 2. Written as DNA, the CDR3 is TGTGCCAGCAGCTCCGGGACTAGCTACAATGAGCAGTTCTTC. Translating it yields CASSSGTSYNEQFF.